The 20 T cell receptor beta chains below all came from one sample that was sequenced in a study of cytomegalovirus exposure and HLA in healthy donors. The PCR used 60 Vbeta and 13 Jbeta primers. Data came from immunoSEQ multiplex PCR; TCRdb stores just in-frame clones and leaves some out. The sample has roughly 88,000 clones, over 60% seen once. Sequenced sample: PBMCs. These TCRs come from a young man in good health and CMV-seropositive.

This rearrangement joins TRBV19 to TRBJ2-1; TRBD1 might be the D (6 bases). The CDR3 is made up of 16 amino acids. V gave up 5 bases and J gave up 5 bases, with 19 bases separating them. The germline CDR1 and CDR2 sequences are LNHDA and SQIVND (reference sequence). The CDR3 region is CASSGGLRRSDNEQFF. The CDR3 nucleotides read TGTGCCAGTAGTGGGGGCTTAAGGAGATCGGACAATGAGCAGTTCTTC.

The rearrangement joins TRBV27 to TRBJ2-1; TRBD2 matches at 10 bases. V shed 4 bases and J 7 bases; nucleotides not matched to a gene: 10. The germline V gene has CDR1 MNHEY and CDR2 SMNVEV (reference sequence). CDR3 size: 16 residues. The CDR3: CASSSQREGPLNEQFF. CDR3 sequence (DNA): TGTGCCAGCAGTTCACAGCGGGAGGGCCCTCTAAATGAGCAGTTCTTC.

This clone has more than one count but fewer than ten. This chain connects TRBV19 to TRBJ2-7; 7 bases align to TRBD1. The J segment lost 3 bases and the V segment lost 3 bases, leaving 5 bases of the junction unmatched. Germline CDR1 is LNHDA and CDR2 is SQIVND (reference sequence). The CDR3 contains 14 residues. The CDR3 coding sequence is TGTGCCAGTAGTATCAACAGGGGTGGCTACGAGCAGTACTTC. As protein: CASSINRGGYEQYF.

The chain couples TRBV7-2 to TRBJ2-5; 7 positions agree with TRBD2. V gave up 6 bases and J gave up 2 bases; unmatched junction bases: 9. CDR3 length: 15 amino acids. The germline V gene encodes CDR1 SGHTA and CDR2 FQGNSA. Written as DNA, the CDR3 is TGTGCCAGCAGTACGGGAAGAGCGGGGCAAGAGACCCAGTACTTC. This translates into CASSTGRAGQETQYF.

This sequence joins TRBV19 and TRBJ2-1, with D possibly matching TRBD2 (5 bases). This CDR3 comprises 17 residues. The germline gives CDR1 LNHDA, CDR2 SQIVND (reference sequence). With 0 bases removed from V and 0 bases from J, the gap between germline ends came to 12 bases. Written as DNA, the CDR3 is TGTGCCAGTAGTATAGATCTCGGAGCGGCCTCCTACAATGAGCAGTTCTTC. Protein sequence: CASSIDLGAASYNEQFF.

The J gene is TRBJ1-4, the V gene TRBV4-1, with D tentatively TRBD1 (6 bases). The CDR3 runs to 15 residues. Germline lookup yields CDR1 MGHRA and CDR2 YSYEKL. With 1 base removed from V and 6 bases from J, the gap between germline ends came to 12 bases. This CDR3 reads CASSQARQEDEKLFF. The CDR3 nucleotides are TGCGCCAGCAGCCAAGCAAGACAGGAGGATGAAAAACTGTTTTTT.

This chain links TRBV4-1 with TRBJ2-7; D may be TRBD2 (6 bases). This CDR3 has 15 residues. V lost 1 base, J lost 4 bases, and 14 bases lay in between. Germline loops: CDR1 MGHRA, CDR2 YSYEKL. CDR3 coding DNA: TGCGCCAGCAGCCAAGCTCCTGGACGGGGGTACGAGCAGTACTTC. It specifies CASSQAPGRGYEQYF.

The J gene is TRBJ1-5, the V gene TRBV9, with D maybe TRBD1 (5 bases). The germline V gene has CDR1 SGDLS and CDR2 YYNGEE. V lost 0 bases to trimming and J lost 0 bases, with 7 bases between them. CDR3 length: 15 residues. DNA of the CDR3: TGTGCCAGCAGCGTAGGTGACAGTAGCAATCAGCCCCAGCATTTT. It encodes CASSVGDSSNQPQHF.

CDR3 DNA: TGTGCCAGCAGCTGGACCCAGGGTGGTGAAGCTTTCTTT. Protein product: CASSWTQGGEAFF. The chain is built from TRBV7-6 and TRBJ1-1, with D possibly being TRBD1 (5 bases). There are 13 residues in the CDR3. Per germline, CDR1 SGHVS and CDR2 FNYEAQ. The V and J ends lost 4 bases and 7 bases respectively, with 13 bases between them.

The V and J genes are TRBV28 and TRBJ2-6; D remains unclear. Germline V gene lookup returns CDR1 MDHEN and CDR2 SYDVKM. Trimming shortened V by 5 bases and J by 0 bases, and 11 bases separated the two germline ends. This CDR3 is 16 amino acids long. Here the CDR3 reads CASSPPISSGANVLTF. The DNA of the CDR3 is TGTGCCAGCAGTCCCCCAATCAGCTCTGGGGCCAACGTCCTGACTTTC.

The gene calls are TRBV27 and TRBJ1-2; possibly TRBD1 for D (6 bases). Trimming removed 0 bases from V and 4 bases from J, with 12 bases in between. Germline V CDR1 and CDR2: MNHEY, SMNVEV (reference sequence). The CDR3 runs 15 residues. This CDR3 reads CASSLSNRAGYGYTF. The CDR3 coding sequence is TGTGCCAGCAGTTTATCTAACAGGGCAGGCTATGGCTACACCTTC.

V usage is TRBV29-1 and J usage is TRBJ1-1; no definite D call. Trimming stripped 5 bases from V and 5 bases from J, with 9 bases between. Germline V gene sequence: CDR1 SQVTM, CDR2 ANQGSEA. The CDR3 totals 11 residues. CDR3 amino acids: CSVIEGTEAFF. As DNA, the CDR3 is TGCAGCGTTATAGAGGGAACTGAAGCTTTCTTT. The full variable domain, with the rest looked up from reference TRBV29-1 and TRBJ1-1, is SAVISQKPSRDICQRGTSLTIQCQVDSQVTMMFWYRQQPGQSLTLIATANQGSEATYESGFVIDKFPISRPNLTFSTLTVSNMSPEDSSIYLCSVIEGTEAFFGQGTRLTVV.

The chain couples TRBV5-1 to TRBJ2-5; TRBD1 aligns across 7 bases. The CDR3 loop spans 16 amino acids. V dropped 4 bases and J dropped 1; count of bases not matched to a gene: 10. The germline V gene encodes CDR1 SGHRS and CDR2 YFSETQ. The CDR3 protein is CASSQTGTVSQETQYF. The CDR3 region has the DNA TGCGCCAGCAGCCAAACCGGGACAGTTTCCCAAGAGACCCAGTACTTC.

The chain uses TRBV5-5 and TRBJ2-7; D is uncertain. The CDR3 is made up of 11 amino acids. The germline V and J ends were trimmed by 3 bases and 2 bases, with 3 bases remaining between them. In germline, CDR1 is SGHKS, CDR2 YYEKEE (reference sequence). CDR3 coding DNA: TGTGCCAGCAGCTCTCCCTACGAGCAGTACTTC. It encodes CASSSPYEQYF.

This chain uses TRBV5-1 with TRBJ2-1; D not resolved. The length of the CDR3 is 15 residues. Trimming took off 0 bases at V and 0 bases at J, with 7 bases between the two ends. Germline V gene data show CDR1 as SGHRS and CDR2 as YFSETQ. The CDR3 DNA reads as TGCGCCAGCAGCTTGGGTATTTCCTCCTACAATGAGCAGTTCTTC. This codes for CASSLGISSYNEQFF.

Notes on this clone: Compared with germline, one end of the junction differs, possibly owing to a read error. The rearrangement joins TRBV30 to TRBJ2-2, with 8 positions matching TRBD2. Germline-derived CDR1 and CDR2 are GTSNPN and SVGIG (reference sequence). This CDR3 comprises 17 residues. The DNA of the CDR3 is TGTGCCTGGAGTACGGCCGGGACTAGTAAGAACACCGGGGGGCTGTTTTTT. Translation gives CAWSTAGTSKNTGGLFF.

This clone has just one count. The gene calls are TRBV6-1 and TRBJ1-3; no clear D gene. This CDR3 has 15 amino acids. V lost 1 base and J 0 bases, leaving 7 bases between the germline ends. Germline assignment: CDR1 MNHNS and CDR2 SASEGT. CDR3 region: CASSEVADSGNTIYF. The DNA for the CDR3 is TGTGCCAGCAGTGAAGTCGCAGACTCTGGAAACACCATATATTTT.

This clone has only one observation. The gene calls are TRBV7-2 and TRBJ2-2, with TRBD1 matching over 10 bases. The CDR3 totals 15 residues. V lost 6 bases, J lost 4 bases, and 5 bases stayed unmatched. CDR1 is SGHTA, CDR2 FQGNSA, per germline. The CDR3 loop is CASRLGQGSTGELFF. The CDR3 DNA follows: TGTGCCAGCAGGTTGGGACAGGGGAGCACCGGGGAGCTGTTTTTT.

CDR3 DNA sequence: TGTGCCAGCAGTTACTCGAGGAGCCCCAATGAAAAACTGTTTTTT. It is translated as CASSYSRSPNEKLFF. The chain is built from TRBV6-5 and TRBJ1-4; no reliable D call. The CDR3 runs to 15 residues. V shed 0 bases and J shed 5 bases, with 10 bases lying between them. In germline, CDR1 is MNHEY, CDR2 SVGAGI.

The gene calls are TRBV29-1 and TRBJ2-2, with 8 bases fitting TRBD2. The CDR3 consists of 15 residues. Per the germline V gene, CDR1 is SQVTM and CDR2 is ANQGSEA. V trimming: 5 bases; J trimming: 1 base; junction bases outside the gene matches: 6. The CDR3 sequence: CSVRNSGVNTGELFF. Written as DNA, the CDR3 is TGCAGCGTTCGGAATAGCGGGGTGAACACCGGGGAGCTGTTTTTT.